This paragraph covers one T cell receptor beta chain sequence. V was cut by 3 bases and J by 6 bases, with 12 bases left in between. The CDR3 is made up of 13 amino acids. The germline V gene has CDR1 SGHKS and CDR2 YYEKEE (reference sequence). Profiled with immunoSEQ multiplex PCR; TCRdb holds only in-frame clones, not every one. Of under 200,000 clones listed, approximately 80% are singletons. The data belong to a study of blood T cell repertoires in COVID-19. Study-wide context: T cells, B-cell-depleted T cells, or PBMCs provided the cDNA or gDNA that served as material.

Participants, roughly 18 to 100 years old, spanned under 30 US areas. Cohort 3 donors were reported recovered after two negative PCRs, clearance, or symptom resolution. The chain has TRBV5-5 and TRBJ1-2; no reliable D call. Sequenced material: PBMCs or T cells enriched from blood (not recorded which). This clonotype originated in a woman aged 55-69 years who had recovered from COVID-19. The CDR3 DNA follows: TGTGCCAGCAGCTCCGGGTCCGGGGATGGCTACACCTTC. This gives the protein CASSSGSGDGYTF.